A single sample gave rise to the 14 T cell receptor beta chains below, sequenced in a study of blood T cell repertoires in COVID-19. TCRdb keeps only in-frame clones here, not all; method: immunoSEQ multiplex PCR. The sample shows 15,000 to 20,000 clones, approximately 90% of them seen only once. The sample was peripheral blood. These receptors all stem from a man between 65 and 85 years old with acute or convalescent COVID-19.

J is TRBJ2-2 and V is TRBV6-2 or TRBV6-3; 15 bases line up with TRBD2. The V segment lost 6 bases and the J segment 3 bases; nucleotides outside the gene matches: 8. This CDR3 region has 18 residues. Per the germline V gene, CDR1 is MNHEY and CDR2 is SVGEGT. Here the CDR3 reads CASSRTSGRAVDTGELFF. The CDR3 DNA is TGTGCCAGCAGCCGGACTAGCGGGAGGGCAGTGGACACCGGGGAGCTGTTTTTT.

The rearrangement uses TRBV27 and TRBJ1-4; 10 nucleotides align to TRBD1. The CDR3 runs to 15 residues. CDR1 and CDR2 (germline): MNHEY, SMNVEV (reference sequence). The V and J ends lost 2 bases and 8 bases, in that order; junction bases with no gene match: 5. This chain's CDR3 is CASSLGQGGREKLFF. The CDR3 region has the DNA TGTGCCAGCAGTTTAGGACAGGGGGGACGAGAAAAACTGTTTTTT.

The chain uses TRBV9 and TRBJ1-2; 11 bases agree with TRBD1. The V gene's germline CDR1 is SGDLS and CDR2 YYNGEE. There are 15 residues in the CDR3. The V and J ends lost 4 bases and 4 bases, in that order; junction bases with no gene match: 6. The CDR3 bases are TGTGCCAGCAGCCCCGGGACAGGGGGGTCCTATGGCTACACCTTC. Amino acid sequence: CASSPGTGGSYGYTF.

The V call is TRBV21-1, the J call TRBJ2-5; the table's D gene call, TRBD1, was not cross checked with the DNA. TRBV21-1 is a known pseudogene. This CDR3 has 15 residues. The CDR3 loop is CASSKGGQGIKTQYF. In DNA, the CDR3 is TGTGCCAGCAGCAAAGGGGGACAGGGGATAAAGACCCAGTACTTC.

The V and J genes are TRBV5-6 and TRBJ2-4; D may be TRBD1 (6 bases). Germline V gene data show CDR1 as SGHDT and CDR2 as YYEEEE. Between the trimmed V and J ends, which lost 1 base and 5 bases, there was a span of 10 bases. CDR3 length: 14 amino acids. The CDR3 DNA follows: TGTGCCAGCAGCTTGCTGGACAGAGAAAACATTCAGTACTTC. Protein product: CASSLLDRENIQYF.

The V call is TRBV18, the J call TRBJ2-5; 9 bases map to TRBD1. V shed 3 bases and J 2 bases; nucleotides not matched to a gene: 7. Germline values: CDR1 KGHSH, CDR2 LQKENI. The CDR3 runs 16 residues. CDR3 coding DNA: TGTGCCAGCTCACCTCTCCGGGACAGGGCACAAGAGACCCAGTACTTC. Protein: CASSPLRDRAQETQYF.

Here the CDR3 DNA reads TGTGCCAGCAGCTCCCAGGGGGCAACTACGGGCGAGCAGTACTTC. Translation: CASSSQGATTGEQYF. This rearrangement joins TRBV11-3 to TRBJ2-7; 8 positions match TRBD1. Germline assignment: CDR1 SGHNT and CDR2 YENEEA. This CDR3 has 15 amino acids. V lost 4 bases, J lost 6 bases, and 11 bases stayed unmatched.

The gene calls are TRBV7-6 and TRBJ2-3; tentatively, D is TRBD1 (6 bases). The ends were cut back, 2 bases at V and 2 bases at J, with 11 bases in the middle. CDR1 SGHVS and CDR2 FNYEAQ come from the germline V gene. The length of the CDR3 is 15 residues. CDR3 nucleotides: TGTGCCAGCAGCTTATTTACAGGGCTCACAGATACGCAGTATTTT. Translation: CASSLFTGLTDTQYF. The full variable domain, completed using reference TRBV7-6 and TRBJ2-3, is GAGVSQSPRYKVTKRGQDVALRCDPISGHVSLYWYRQALGQGPEFLTYFNYEAQQDKSGLPNDRFSAERPEGSISTLTIQRTEQRDSAMYRCASSLFTGLTDTQYFGPGTRLTVL.

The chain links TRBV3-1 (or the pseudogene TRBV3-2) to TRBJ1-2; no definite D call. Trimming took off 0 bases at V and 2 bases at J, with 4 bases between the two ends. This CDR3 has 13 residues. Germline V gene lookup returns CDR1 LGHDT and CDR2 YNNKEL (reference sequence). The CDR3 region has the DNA TGTGCCAGCAGCCAAGACCTGAACTATGGCTACACCTTC. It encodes CASSQDLNYGYTF.

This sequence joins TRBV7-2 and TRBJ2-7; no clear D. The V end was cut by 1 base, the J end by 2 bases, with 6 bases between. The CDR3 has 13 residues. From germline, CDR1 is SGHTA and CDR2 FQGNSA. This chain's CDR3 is CASSLDRAYEQYF. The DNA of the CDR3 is TGTGCCAGCAGCTTAGACCGAGCCTACGAGCAGTACTTC. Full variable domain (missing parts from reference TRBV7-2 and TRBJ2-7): GAGVSQSPSNKVTEKGKDVELRCDPISGHTALYWYRQSLGQGLEFLIYFQGNSAPDKSGLPSDRFSAERTGGSVSTLTIQRTQQEDSAVYLCASSLDRAYEQYFGPGTRLTVT.

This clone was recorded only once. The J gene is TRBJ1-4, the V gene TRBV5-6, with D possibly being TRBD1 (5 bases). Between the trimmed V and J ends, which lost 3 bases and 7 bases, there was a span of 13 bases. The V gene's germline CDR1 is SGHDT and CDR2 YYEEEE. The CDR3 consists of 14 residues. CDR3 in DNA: TGTGCCAGCAGCTCGGGGGGTGTAGGTGAAAAACTGTTTTTT. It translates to CASSSGGVGEKLFF.

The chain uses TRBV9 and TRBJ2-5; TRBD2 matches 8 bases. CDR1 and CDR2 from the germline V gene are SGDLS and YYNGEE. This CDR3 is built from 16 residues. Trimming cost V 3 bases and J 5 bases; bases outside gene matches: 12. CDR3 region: CASSAEVAGPRETQYF. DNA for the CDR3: TGTGCCAGCAGCGCTGAGGTAGCGGGGCCTAGGGAGACCCAGTACTTC.

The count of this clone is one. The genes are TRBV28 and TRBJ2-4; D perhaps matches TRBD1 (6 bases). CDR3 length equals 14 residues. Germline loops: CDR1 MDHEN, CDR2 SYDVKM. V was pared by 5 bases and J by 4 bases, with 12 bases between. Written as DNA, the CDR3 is TGTGCCAGCAGTGGACAGACCATGAAAAACATTCAGTACTTC. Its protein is CASSGQTMKNIQYF.

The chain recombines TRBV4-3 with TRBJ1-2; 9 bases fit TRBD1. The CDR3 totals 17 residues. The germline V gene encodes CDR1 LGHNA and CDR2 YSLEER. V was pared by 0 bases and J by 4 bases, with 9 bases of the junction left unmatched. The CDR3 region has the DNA TGCGCCAGCAGCCAAGATTTGACAGGGGGATGGGGCTATGGCTACACCTTC. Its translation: CASSQDLTGGWGYGYTF.